This paragraph covers one TCR beta chain sequence. The CDR3 runs 16 residues. From germline, CDR1 is LNHDA and CDR2 SQIVND (reference sequence). Unmatched junction bases numbered 4, after V lost 2 bases and J lost 1 base. This specimen belongs to a study of blood T cell repertoires in COVID-19. Cohort placement rested on clinical history that participants reported themselves. Authors' analysis steps: Nucleated cell number was recorded as an estimate derived from reference gene primer amplification. Data came from immunoSEQ multiplex PCR; TCRdb stores just in-frame clones and leaves some out. V and J calls and clone size come straight from that table; D and trimming were deduced from the DNA. The sample shows about 380,000 clones, about 89% of them seen only once.

Sequencing was performed on PBMCs or T cells enriched from blood (not recorded which). This TCR derives from a man aged 25 to 45 who had recovered from COVID-19. This sequence joins TRBV19 and TRBJ2-1, with 8 bases identical to TRBD1. The CDR3 protein is CASSILGQGSYNEQFF. CDR3 DNA: TGTGCCAGTAGTATACTCGGACAGGGATCCTACAATGAGCAGTTCTTC.